One and the same sample provided the 7 T cell receptor beta chains below, sequenced in a study of cytomegalovirus exposure and HLA in healthy donors. The PCR was carried out with 60 Vbeta primers and 13 Jbeta primers. Data came from immunoSEQ multiplex PCR; TCRdb stores just in-frame clones and leaves some out. This repertoire shows 200,000 to 250,000 clones, about 72% found once; its top ten account for approximately 3.8%. The sequencing sample was made of PBMCs. Source of these receptors: a male donor in good health and CMV-seronegative.

The chain carries TRBV5-7 and TRBJ2-7, with D possibly being TRBD2 (6 bases). TRBV5-7 is an ORF, with its function uncertain. This CDR3 comprises 12 residues. V lost 2 bases, J lost 5 bases, and 8 bases lay in between. The CDR3 DNA sequence: TGTGCCAGCAGCTTAGGAGGGGACGAGCAGTACTTC. It translates to CASSLGGDEQYF.

This chain links TRBV19 with TRBJ2-5; 8 nucleotides align to TRBD2. V dropped 5 bases and J dropped 4; count of bases not matched to a gene: 6. Germline V gene data show CDR1 as LNHDA and CDR2 as SQIVND (reference sequence). The CDR3 is 14 residues long. In DNA form, the CDR3 reads TGTGCCAGTAGTCGGTCGGGGGGGCGAGAGACCCAGTACTTC. Encoded protein: CASSRSGGRETQYF. Based on the CDR3 plus reference TRBV19 and TRBJ2-5, the full variable domain is DGGITQSPKYLFRKEGQNVTLSCEQNLNHDAMYWYRQDPGQGLRLIYYSQIVNDFQKGDIAEGYSVSREKKESFPLTVTSAQKNPTAFYLCASSRSGGRETQYFGPGTRLLVL.

The CDR3 region has the DNA TGTGCCAGCAGTCCGGGACTAGCGGGGTACACCGGGGAGCTGTTTTTT. It is translated as CASSPGLAGYTGELFF. The chain is built from TRBV27 and TRBJ2-2, with 13 bases fitting TRBD2. The CDR3 runs to 16 residues. Germline CDR1 is MNHEY and CDR2 is SMNVEV (reference sequence). V shed 5 bases, J shed 3 bases, and the junction held 3 bases outside the gene matches.

This clone was found once. The V call is TRBV6-6, the J call TRBJ2-5, with 8 bases lining up with TRBD2. Germline CDR1 reads MNHNY; CDR2 reads SVGAGI (reference sequence). CDR3 length: 15 amino acids. The J segment lost 5 bases and the V segment lost 4 bases, leaving 9 bases of the junction unmatched. The CDR3 spells CASSSSSPGGETQYF. CDR3 coding DNA: TGTGCCAGCAGTTCTTCCTCCCCGGGGGGGGAGACCCAGTACTTC.

The chain has TRBV11-1 and TRBJ2-2, with TRBD2 matching over 9 bases. The CDR3 sequence is 15 residues long. Germline-derived CDR1 and CDR2 are SGHAT and FQDESV (reference sequence). V trimming: 1 base; J trimming: 6 bases; junction bases outside the gene matches: 3. CDR3 nucleotide sequence: TGTGCCAGCAGCTTAGGCGGGAGGGCCTCCGGGGAGCTGTTTTTT. Translating gives CASSLGGRASGELFF.

The chain links TRBV5-6 to TRBJ1-1; 8 bases fit TRBD1. J gave up 4 bases and V 4 bases, and 9 bases lay outside the gene matches. The length of the CDR3 is 15 residues. Germline assignment: CDR1 SGHDT and CDR2 YYEEEE. The CDR3 is CASSTWTGMATEAFF. The DNA of the CDR3 is TGTGCCAGCAGCACATGGACAGGGATGGCCACTGAAGCTTTCTTT.

The chain is built from TRBV6-5 and TRBJ2-7, with D perhaps TRBD2 (5 bases). The V end lost 6 bases, the J end lost 5 bases, and 8 bases lay between the germline ends. Germline V lookup: CDR1 MNHEY, CDR2 SVGAGI. There are 11 residues in the CDR3. CDR3 DNA sequence: TGTGCCAGCAGCCACGGGGACGAGCAGTACTTC. Amino acid sequence: CASSHGDEQYF.